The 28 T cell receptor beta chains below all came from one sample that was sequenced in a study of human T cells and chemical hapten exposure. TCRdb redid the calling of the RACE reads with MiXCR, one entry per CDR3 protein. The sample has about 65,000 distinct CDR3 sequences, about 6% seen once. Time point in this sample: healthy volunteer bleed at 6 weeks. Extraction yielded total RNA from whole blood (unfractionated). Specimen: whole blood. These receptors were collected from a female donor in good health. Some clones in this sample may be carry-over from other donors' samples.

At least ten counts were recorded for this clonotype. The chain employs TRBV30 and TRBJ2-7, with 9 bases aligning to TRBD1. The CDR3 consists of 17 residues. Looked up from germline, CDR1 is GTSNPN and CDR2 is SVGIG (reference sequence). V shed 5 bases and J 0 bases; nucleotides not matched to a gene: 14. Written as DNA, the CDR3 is TGTGCCTGGGTCCCCGATGATGACAGGGGGTACTCCTACGAGCAGTACTTC. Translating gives CAWVPDDDRGYSYEQYF. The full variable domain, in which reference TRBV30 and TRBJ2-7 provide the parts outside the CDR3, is SQTIHQWPATLVQPVGSPLSLECTVEGTSNPNLYWYRQAAGRGLQLLFYSVGIGQISSEVPQNLSASRPQDRQFILSSKKLLLSDSGFYLCAWVPDDDRGYSYEQYFGPGTRLTVT.

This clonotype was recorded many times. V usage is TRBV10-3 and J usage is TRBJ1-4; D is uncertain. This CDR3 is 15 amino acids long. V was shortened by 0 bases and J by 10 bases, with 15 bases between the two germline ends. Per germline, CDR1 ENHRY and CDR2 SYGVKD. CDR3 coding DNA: TGTGCCATCAGTGAGTCGGGGAGGCCTCTGGGAAAACTGTTTTTT. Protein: CAISESGRPLGKLFF.

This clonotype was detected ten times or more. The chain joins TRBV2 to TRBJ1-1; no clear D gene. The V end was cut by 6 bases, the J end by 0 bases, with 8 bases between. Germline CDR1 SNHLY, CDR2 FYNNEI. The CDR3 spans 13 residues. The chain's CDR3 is CASRDGMNTEAFF. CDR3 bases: TGTGCCAGCAGGGACGGAATGAACACTGAAGCTTTCTTT. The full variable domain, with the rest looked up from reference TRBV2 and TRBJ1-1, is EPEVTQTPSHQVTQMGQEVILRCVPISNHLYFYWYRQILGQKVEFLVSFYNNEISEKSEIFDDQFSVERPDGSNFTLKIRSTKLEDSAMYFCASRDGMNTEAFFGQGTRLTVV.

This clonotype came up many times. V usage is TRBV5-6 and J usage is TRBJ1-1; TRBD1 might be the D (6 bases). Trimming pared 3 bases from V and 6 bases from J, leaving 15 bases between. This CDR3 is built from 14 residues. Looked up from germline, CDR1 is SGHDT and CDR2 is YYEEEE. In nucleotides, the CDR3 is TGTGCCAGCAGCTCGGGTACCCCAGGGGCTGAAGCTTTCTTT. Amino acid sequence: CASSSGTPGAEAFF.

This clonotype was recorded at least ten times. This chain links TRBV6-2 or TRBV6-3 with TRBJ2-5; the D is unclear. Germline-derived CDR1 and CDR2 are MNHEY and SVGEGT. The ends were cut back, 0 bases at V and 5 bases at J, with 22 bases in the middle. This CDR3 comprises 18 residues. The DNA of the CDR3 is TGTGCCAGCAGTTACTCCACGGCAAGTACGTACTCGGCGGAGACCCAGTACTTC. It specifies CASSYSTASTYSAETQYF.

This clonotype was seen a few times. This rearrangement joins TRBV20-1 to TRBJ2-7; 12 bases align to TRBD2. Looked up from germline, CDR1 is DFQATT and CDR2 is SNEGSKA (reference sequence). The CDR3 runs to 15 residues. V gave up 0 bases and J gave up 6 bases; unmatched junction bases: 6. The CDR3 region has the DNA TGCAGTGCTAGAGACAAATCTAGCGGGAGGGCCGAGCAGTACTTC. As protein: CSARDKSSGRAEQYF.

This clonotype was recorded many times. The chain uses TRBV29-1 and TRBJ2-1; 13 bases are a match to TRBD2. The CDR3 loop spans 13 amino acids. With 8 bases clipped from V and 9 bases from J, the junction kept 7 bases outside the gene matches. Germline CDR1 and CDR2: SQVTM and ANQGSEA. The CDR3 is CSLRTSGSFEQFF. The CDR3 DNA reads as TGCAGCCTTCGGACTAGCGGGAGTTTTGAGCAGTTCTTC.

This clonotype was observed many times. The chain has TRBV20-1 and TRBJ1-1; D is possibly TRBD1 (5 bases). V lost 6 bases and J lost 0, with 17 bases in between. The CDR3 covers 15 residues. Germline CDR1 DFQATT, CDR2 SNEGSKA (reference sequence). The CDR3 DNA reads TGCAGTGCAAGAACCCGGGACCCCATGAACACTGAAGCTTTCTTT. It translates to CSARTRDPMNTEAFF.

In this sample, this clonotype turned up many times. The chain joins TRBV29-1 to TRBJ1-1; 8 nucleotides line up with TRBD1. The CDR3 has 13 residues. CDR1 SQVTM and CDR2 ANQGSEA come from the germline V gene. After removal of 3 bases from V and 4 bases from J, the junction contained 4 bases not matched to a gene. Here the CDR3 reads CSVDSQGATEAFF. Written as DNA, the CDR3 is TGCAGCGTTGATAGTCAGGGGGCCACTGAAGCTTTCTTT.

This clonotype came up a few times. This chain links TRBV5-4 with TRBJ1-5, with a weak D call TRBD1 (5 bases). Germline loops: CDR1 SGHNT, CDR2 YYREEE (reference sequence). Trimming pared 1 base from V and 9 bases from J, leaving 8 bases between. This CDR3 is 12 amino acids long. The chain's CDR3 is CASSLFQGPQHF. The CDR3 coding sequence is TGTGCCAGCAGCTTGTTTCAGGGGCCCCAGCATTTT.

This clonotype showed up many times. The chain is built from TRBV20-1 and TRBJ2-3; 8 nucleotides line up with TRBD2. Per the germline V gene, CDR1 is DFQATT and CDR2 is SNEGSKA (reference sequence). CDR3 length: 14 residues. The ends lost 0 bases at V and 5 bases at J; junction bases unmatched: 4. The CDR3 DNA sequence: TGCAGTGCTAGAGATCGGGAGGGCCAAGATACGCAGTATTTT. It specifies CSARDREGQDTQYF.

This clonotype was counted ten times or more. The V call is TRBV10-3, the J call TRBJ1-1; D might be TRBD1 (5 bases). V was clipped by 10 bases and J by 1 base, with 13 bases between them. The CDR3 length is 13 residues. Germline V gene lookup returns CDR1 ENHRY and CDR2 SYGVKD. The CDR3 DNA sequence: TGTGCCACTGCGGGGCTCCAGAACACTGAAGCTTTCTTT. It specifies CATAGLQNTEAFF.

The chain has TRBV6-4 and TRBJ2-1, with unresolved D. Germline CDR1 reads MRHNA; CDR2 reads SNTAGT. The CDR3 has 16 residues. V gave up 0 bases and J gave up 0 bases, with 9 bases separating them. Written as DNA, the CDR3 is TGTGCCAGCAGTGACTCATCCGAGAACTCCTACAATGAGCAGTTCTTC. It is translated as CASSDSSENSYNEQFF.

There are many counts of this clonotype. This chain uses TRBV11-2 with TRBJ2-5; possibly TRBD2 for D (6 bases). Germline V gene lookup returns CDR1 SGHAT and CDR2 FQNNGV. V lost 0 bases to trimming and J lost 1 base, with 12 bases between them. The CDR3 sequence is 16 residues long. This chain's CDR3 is CASSLDTRDSQETQYF. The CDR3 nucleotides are TGTGCCAGCAGCTTAGATACCCGGGACTCCCAAGAGACCCAGTACTTC.

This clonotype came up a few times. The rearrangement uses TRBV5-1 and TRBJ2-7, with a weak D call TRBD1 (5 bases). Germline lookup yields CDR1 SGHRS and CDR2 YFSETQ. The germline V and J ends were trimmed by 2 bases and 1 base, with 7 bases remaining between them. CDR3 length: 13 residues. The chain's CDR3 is CASSFQGSYEQYF. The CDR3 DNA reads TGCGCCAGCAGCTTCCAGGGTTCCTACGAGCAGTACTTC.

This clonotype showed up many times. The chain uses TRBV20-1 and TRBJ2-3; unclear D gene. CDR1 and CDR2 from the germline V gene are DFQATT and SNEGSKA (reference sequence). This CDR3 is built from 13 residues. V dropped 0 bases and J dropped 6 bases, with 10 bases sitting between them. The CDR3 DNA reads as TGCAGTGCTAGAGATGGACCATTTGATACGCAGTATTTT. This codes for CSARDGPFDTQYF.

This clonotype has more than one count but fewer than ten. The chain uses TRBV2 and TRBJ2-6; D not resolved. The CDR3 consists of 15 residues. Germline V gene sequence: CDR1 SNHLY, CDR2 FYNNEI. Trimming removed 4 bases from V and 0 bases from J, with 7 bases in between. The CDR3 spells CASSVWDSGANVLTF. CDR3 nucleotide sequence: TGTGCCAGCAGTGTATGGGACTCTGGGGCCAACGTCCTGACTTTC.

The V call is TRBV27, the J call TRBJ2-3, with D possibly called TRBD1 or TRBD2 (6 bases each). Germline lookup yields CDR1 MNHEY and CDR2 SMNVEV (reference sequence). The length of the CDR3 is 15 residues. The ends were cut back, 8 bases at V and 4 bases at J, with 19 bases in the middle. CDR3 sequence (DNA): TGTGCCAGCCGGGGGCAGGGTGCCTCCGCAGATACGCAGTATTTT. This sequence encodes CASRGQGASADTQYF.

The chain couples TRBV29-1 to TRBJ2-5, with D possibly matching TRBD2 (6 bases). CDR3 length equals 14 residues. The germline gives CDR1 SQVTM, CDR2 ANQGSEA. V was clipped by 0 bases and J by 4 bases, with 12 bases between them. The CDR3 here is CSVEEAGRGETQYF. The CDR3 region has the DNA TGCAGCGTTGAAGAAGCGGGTCGCGGAGAGACCCAGTACTTC.

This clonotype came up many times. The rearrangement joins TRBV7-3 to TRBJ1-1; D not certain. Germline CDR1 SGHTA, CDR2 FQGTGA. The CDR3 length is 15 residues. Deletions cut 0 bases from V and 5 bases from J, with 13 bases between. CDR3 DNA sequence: TGTGCCAGCAGCTTAACACCAGGAGAACAGACTGAAGCTTTCTTT. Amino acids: CASSLTPGEQTEAFF.

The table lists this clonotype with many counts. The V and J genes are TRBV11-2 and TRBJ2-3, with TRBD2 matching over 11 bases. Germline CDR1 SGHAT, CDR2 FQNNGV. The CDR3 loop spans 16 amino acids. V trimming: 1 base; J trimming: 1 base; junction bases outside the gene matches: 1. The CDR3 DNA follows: TGTGCCAGCAGCTTAGGACTAGCGGGACGCACAGATACGCAGTATTTT. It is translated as CASSLGLAGRTDTQYF.

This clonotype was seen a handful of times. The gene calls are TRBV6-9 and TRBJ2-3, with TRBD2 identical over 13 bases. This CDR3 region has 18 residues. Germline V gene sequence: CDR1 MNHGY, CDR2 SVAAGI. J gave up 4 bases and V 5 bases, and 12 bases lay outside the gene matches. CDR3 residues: CASSRWGELAGGPDTQYF. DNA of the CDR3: TGTGCCAGCAGTCGATGGGGGGAACTAGCGGGAGGGCCAGATACGCAGTATTTT.

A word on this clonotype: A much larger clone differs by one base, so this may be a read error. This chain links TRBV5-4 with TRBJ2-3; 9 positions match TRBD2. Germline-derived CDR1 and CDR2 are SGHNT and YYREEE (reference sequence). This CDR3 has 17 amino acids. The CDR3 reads CASSPEHVGTSIDTQYF. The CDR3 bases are TGTGCCAGCAGCCCTGAGCATGTCGGGACTAGCATAGATACGCAGTATTTT.

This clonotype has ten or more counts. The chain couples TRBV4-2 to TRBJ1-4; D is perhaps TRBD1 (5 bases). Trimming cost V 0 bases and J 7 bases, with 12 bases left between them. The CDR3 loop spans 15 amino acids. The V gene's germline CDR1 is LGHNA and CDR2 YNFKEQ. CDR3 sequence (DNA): TGTGCCAGCAGCCAAGATCGGGGCGTGATTGAAAAACTGTTTTTT. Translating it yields CASSQDRGVIEKLFF.

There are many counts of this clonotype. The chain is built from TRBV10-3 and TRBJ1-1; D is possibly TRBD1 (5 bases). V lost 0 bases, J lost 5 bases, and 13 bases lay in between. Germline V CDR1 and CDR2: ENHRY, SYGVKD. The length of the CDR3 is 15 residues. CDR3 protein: CAISESGRGRTEAFF. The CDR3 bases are TGTGCCATCAGTGAGTCGGGGAGGGGAAGGACTGAAGCTTTCTTT.

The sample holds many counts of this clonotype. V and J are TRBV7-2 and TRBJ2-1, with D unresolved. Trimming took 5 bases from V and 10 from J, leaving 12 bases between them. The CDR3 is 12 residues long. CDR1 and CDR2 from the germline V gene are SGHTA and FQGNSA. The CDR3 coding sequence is TGTGCCAGCAGCGATTTCCTTGGAGAGCAGTTCTTC. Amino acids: CASSDFLGEQFF.

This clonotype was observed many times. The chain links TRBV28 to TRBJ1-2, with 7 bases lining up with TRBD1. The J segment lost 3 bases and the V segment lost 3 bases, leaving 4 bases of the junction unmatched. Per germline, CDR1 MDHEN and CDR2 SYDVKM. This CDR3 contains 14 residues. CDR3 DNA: TGTGCCAGCAGTTTGACAGGGACCCACTATGGCTACACCTTC. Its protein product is CASSLTGTHYGYTF.

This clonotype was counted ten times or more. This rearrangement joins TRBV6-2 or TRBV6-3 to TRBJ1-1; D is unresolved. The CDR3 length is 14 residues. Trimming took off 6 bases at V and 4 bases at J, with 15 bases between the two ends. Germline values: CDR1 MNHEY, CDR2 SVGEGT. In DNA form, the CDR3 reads TGTGCCAGCAGCCGCCGGGAAGGAGGCACTGAAGCTTTCTTT. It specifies CASSRREGGTEAFF.